The 18 T cell receptor beta chains presented below share a single source sample, sequenced in a study of molecular identifiers for immune sequencing clone quantification. TCRdb re-called the PCR reads through MiXCR, storing one row per CDR3 protein. In the table there are roughly 320,000 distinct CDR3 sequences, roughly 24% of which are singletons. The material sequenced was naive CD8+ T cells from blood, with Jurkat cell RNA spiked in. The sample's subset: FACS-sorted CD8+CD4-CCR7+CD45RA+ naive T cells. The receptors stem from a human donor in good health. Some libraries in this study had Jurkat cell RNA spiked in.

This clonotype was detected ten times or more. The J gene is TRBJ2-7, the V gene TRBV9, with D possibly matching TRBD2 (5 bases). V shed 0 bases and J shed 3 bases, with 13 bases lying between them. The CDR3 totals 15 residues. Germline V CDR1 and CDR2: SGDLS, YYNGEE. This CDR3 reads CASSVEAGEGYEQYF. CDR3 nucleotides: TGTGCCAGCAGCGTAGAAGCCGGGGAAGGCTACGAGCAGTACTTC.

This clonotype has at least ten counts. This chain connects TRBV6-5 to TRBJ1-2; 7 bases map to TRBD1. From germline, CDR1 is MNHEY and CDR2 SVGAGI. The CDR3 consists of 13 residues. J gave up 4 bases and V 3 bases, and 2 bases lay outside the gene matches. CDR3 sequence reads: CASSYRTGYGYTF. The CDR3 nucleotides read TGTGCCAGCAGTTATAGGACAGGCTATGGCTACACCTTC.

The chain joins TRBV11-2 to TRBJ1-5; perhaps TRBD1 as D (5 bases). Between the trimmed V and J ends, which lost 5 bases and 5 bases, there was a span of 7 bases. The CDR3 is made up of 12 amino acids. Germline V gene data show CDR1 as SGHAT and CDR2 as FQNNGV. The CDR3 nucleotides are TGTGCCAGCAGCATGGGGGATCAGCCCCAGCATTTT. This codes for CASSMGDQPQHF.

This clonotype was seen just once. Germline and junction disagree at one end, which may indicate a read error. The chain carries TRBV7-6 and TRBJ2-3, with D possibly being TRBD1 or TRBD2 (6 bases each). The CDR3 spans 15 residues. Germline V gene lookup returns CDR1 SGHVS and CDR2 FNYEAQ. In DNA form, the CDR3 reads TGTGTCAGCAGCCCCGGAGGGGGGAGCACAGATACGCAGTACTTT. Its translation: CVSSPGGGSTDTQYF.

This clonotype was seen at least ten times. The chain combines TRBV29-1 with TRBJ2-5; TRBD1 matches at 7 bases. The CDR3 sequence is 13 residues long. From germline, CDR1 is SQVTM and CDR2 ANQGSEA. V lost 6 bases and J lost 0; bases outside the gene matches: 4. In DNA, the CDR3 is TGCAGCGTCGGGACAGCGAACCAAGAGACCCAGTACTTC. This translates into CSVGTANQETQYF.

This clonotype has only a few counts. J is TRBJ2-1 and V is TRBV27; D remains ambiguous. The CDR3 is made up of 16 amino acids. Germline CDR1 is MNHEY and CDR2 is SMNVEV (reference sequence). Trimming removed 0 bases at V and 6 bases at J, with 15 bases between. This chain's CDR3 is CASSLSTRQGPNEQFF. The DNA for the CDR3 is TGTGCCAGCAGTTTATCGACCCGACAAGGGCCCAATGAGCAGTTCTTC.

This clonotype was seen repeatedly, ten times or more. The chain employs TRBV6-4 and TRBJ1-1, with 7 bases identical to TRBD1. Germline V CDR1 and CDR2: MRHNA, SNTAGT. The CDR3 runs 15 residues. Losses at the gene ends were 6 bases for V and 2 bases for J; bases not matched to a gene: 9. The CDR3 is CASSNTQGPNTEAFF. The CDR3 nucleotides are TGTGCCAGCAGCAATACACAGGGGCCTAACACTGAAGCTTTCTTT.

This clonotype was found many times. CDR3 DNA sequence: TGTGCCAGCAGTGAACATTATAGCAATCAGCCCCAGCATTTT. Translated: CASSEHYSNQPQHF. The gene calls are TRBV28 and TRBJ1-5; D is uncertain. Trimming removed 5 bases from V and 0 bases from J, with 8 bases in between. This CDR3 comprises 14 residues. In germline, CDR1 is MDHEN, CDR2 SYDVKM. Drawing the rest from reference TRBV28 and TRBJ1-5, the complete variable domain is DVKVTQSSRYLVKRTGEKVFLECVQDMDHENMFWYRQDPGLGLRLIYFSYDVKMKEKGDIPEGYSVSREKKERFSLILESASTNQTSMYLCASSEHYSNQPQHFGDGTRLSIL.

Remarks on this clonotype: This sequence may be a read error, since a much larger clone differs from it by one base. This chain links TRBV7-9 with TRBJ2-2, with D perhaps TRBD1 (6 bases). V lost 4 bases and J lost 5, with 17 bases in between. The V gene's germline CDR1 is SEHNR and CDR2 FQNEAQ (reference sequence). The CDR3 runs to 16 residues. Here the CDR3 reads CASSSPRQVMTGELFF. The CDR3 DNA reads as TGTGCCAGCAGCTCACCGAGACAGGTAATGACCGGGGAGCTGTTTTTT.

The chain is built from TRBV4-3 and TRBJ2-2; the match to TRBD1 covers 9 bases. The CDR3 contains 17 residues. V lost 0 bases and J lost 6; bases outside the gene matches: 8. In germline, CDR1 is LGHNA, CDR2 YSLEER. The CDR3 DNA reads TGCGCCAGCAGCCAAGACACAGGGGGCGTTCAAGCCGGGGAGCTGTTTTTT. This encodes CASSQDTGGVQAGELFF.

This clonotype was recorded at least ten times. V and J are TRBV13 and TRBJ1-1, with 7 bases aligning to TRBD1. CDR3 size: 14 residues. Germline V gene sequence: CDR1 PRHDT, CDR2 FYEKMQ (reference sequence). After removal of 5 bases from V and 4 bases from J, the junction contained 7 bases not matched to a gene. CDR3 residues: CASSPRQGGTEAFF. In DNA, the CDR3 is TGTGCCAGCAGCCCTAGACAGGGCGGCACTGAAGCTTTCTTT.

The genes are TRBV12-3 or TRBV12-4 and TRBJ2-3; 11 nucleotides match TRBD2. V lost 1 base, J lost 4 bases, and 7 bases stayed unmatched. This CDR3 comprises 17 residues. CDR3 nucleotides: TGTGCCAGCAGTTTAGATCGTAGCGGGGGGGCCCCAGATACGCAGTATTTT. This translates into CASSLDRSGGAPDTQYF.

As concerns this clonotype: Just one base apart from a much larger clone, this may be a read error. The rearrangement joins TRBV4-1 to TRBJ2-3, with TRBD2 identical over 10 bases. CDR3 length equals 15 residues. Germline CDR1 MGHRA, CDR2 YSYEKL. CDR3 nucleotides: TGCGCCAGCGGCCAATCAAGCGGGGGGGCAGATACGCAGTATTTT. This encodes CASGQSSGGADTQYF.

The sample holds a few counts of this clonotype. The chain has TRBV10-3 and TRBJ2-2, with TRBD1 matching 9 bases. CDR1 is ENHRY, CDR2 SYGVKD, per germline. This CDR3 contains 13 residues. V trimming: 11 bases; J trimming: 5 bases; junction bases outside the gene matches: 6. The CDR3 region has the DNA TGTGCCTCCCGGACAGGGGTTACCGGGGAGCTGTTTTTT. Its translation is CASRTGVTGELFF.

In its sample, this clonotype was seen a few times. The CDR3 DNA reads as TGTGCCAGCAGTGAAATGACAGGGTACTCACCCCTCCACTTT. Translation: CASSEMTGYSPLHF. This rearrangement joins TRBV25-1 to TRBJ1-6, with 7 bases fitting TRBD1. With 2 bases clipped from V and 10 bases from J, the junction kept 5 bases outside the gene matches. The CDR3 spans 14 residues. Germline V gene sequence: CDR1 MGHDK, CDR2 SYGVNS.

Worth noting for this clonotype: A much larger clone lies one base from this, so it may be a read error. The J gene is TRBJ2-3, the V gene TRBV7-6, with no clear D. Germline V gives CDR1 SGHVS, CDR2 FNYEAQ. The CDR3 sequence is 13 residues long. The CDR3 spells CASGLTRLDTQYF. CDR3 in DNA: TGTGCCAGCGGCTTAACCAGACTAGATACGCAGTATTTT.

Note on this clonotype: A much larger clone is a single base away; this may be a read error. This chain links TRBV6-2 or TRBV6-3 with TRBJ1-1, with D perhaps TRBD1 (5 bases). The CDR3 length is 14 residues. Germline values: CDR1 MNHEY, CDR2 SVGEGT. As DNA, the CDR3 is TGTGCCAGCAGTCACGGGAAGACGGGGACTGGAGCTTTCTTT. Protein sequence: CASSHGKTGTGAFF.

As for this clonotype: One end of the junction varies from germline; a read error may be responsible. The CDR3, as DNA: TGCGCCAGCAGCCAAGATCGCCCCCCCCCTGGAAACACCAGATATTTT. Translated, it gives CASSQDRPPPGNTRYF. This chain connects TRBV4-1 to TRBJ1-3; D unclear. CDR1 and CDR2 from the germline V gene are MGHRA and YSYEKL. This CDR3 comprises 16 residues.